This T cell receptor (beta chain) is from a study of blood T cells in healthy people across ages. Together with a sample-barcoded 5' primer, a J-beta primer mix was included in a second PCR lasting about 7 to 11 cycles. Sequencing of every sample gave 2.5 million or more CDR3-containing paired-end reads. TCRdb reanalysed the 5' RACE reads using MiXCR and keeps one entry per CDR3 protein. This table has fewer than 2 million distinct CDR3 sequences, about two fifths appearing once. This clonotype was detected a few times. What it binds is unknown. Germline V gene lookup returns CDR1 SGHRS and CDR2 YFSETQ. The CDR3 is 16 residues long. Whenever a sample was processed, at least 6.5 million PBMCs were isolated. Study outcomes and limitations: Age brought a roughly linear fall in TCR beta diversity measured per million T cells. When set beside aged donors, long-lived donors presented more naive CD4+ cells and higher diversity.

Sequenced material: blood. The sequence derives from a human donor in good health. The V and J genes are TRBV5-1 and TRBJ2-4, with 9 bases lining up with TRBD1. The J call is in doubt because the DNA end fits TRBJ2-7 better. The CDR3 here is CASSSAGQGNSYEQYF. The CDR3 DNA reads TGCGCCAGCAGCTCGGCCGGACAGGGGAATAGCTACGAGCAGTACTTC.